These 32 T cell receptor beta chains were all obtained from the same sample, sequenced in a study of T-cell reconstitution after alpha-beta-depleted transplantation in children. TCRbeta library construction was performed incorporating unique molecular identifiers. Each CDR3 protein is one row after TCRdb ran MiXCR on the PCR reads. The repertoire holds some 600,000 distinct CDR3 sequences, over 10% seen once, with 2% to 2.5% in the top ten. The sequenced sample was PBMCs, mostly from graft donor cells, obtained 360 days after TCRalphabeta/CD19-depleted stem cell transplant. The receptors were gathered from a male patient between 10 and 17 years old who had a stem cell transplant for acute myeloid leukemia, so the T cells may come from the graft donor.

This clonotype was detected a few times. The CDR3 region has the DNA TGCGCCAGCAGCTTGGGGGGGGCAACTAATGAAAAACTGTTTTTT. Encoded protein: CASSLGGATNEKLFF. The chain uses TRBV5-1 and TRBJ1-4; D may be TRBD1 (5 bases). This CDR3 is 15 amino acids long. V lost 0 bases and J lost 0, with 6 bases in between. CDR1 and CDR2 from the germline V gene are SGHRS and YFSETQ.

This clonotype was detected a few times. This chain links TRBV28 with TRBJ2-1; D is uncertain. V gave up 10 bases and J gave up 6 bases, with 16 bases separating them. CDR1 and CDR2 (germline): MDHEN, SYDVKM. This CDR3 has 13 amino acids. CDR3 sequence (DNA): TGTGCCACCCTGACCCGACGGCTCAATGAGCAGTTCTTC. Translating it yields CATLTRRLNEQFF.

The V and J genes are TRBV25-1 and TRBJ2-5; 7 bases agree with TRBD2. CDR1 is MGHDK and CDR2 is SYGVNS in the germline V gene. V dropped 1 base and J dropped 5; count of bases not matched to a gene: 7. This CDR3 contains 15 residues. CDR3 amino acids: CASSEWEGGPETQYF. CDR3 in DNA: TGTGCCAGCAGTGAATGGGAGGGAGGGCCGGAGACCCAGTACTTC.

This clonotype was recorded a few times. The chain links TRBV20-1 to TRBJ2-3, with D hard to call. The CDR3 is 15 residues long. In germline, CDR1 is DFQATT, CDR2 SNEGSKA (reference sequence). Trimming stripped 1 base from V and 2 bases from J, with 13 bases between. CDR3 region: CSARADRSNTDTQYF. The CDR3, as DNA: TGCAGTGCTAGAGCGGACCGCTCGAACACAGATACGCAGTATTTT.

The rearrangement uses TRBV20-1 and TRBJ2-5, with D unresolved. The germline V and J ends were trimmed by 5 bases and 3 bases, with 16 bases remaining between them. Germline CDR1 and CDR2: DFQATT and SNEGSKA (reference sequence). The CDR3 runs 14 residues. This CDR3 reads CSAPLDGRKETQYF. As DNA, the CDR3 is TGCAGTGCTCCGCTAGACGGCCGGAAAGAGACCCAGTACTTC.

This clonotype has only a few counts. The gene calls are TRBV12-3 or TRBV12-4 and TRBJ2-1; D call uncertain. The CDR3 extends over 14 amino acids. The V and J ends lost 3 bases and 6 bases respectively, with 12 bases between them. This chain's CDR3 is CASSLPDALNEQFF. CDR3 nucleotide sequence: TGTGCCAGCAGTTTGCCCGACGCCCTCAATGAGCAGTTCTTC.

The rearrangement links TRBV12-3 or TRBV12-4 to TRBJ2-1; 11 bases match TRBD2. V shed 6 bases and J 4 bases; nucleotides not matched to a gene: 11. This CDR3 has 17 residues. The DNA of the CDR3 is TGTGCCAGCAGCTCCGGGACTAGCGGTCTCAGGTACAATGAGCAGTTCTTC. Protein: CASSSGTSGLRYNEQFF.

The rearrangement links TRBV9 to TRBJ2-2, with 8 bases matching TRBD2. Germline V gene sequence: CDR1 SGDLS, CDR2 YYNGEE. The CDR3 length is 16 residues. The junction had 5 bases not matched to a gene; V was cut back by 0 bases and J by 4 bases. The CDR3 reads CASSVGGGLGTGELFF. Here the CDR3 DNA reads TGTGCCAGCAGCGTAGGCGGGGGGCTCGGCACCGGGGAGCTGTTTTTT.

The chain recombines TRBV5-4 with TRBJ2-5; D call uncertain. Per the germline V gene, CDR1 is SGHNT and CDR2 is YYREEE (reference sequence). V dropped 2 bases and J dropped 2 bases, with 10 bases sitting between them. The CDR3 length is 14 residues. In DNA, the CDR3 is TGTGCCAGCAGCTTTATCTTGGGGCAAGAGACCCAGTACTTC. This gives the protein CASSFILGQETQYF.

The sample holds a few counts of this clonotype. The chain carries TRBV29-1 and TRBJ2-7, with 7 positions matching TRBD2. V dropped 5 bases and J dropped 4; count of bases not matched to a gene: 5. Germline V gene lookup returns CDR1 SQVTM and CDR2 ANQGSEA. There are 12 residues in the CDR3. Written as DNA, the CDR3 is TGCAGCGTTCTAGCGGAGTTTTACGAGCAGTACTTC. Residues: CSVLAEFYEQYF.

This chain connects TRBV7-2 to TRBJ2-3, with 11 bases fitting TRBD2. The CDR3 contains 16 residues. The germline V gene encodes CDR1 SGHTA and CDR2 FQGNSA. The J segment lost 8 bases and the V segment lost 0 bases, leaving 7 bases of the junction unmatched. CDR3 bases: TGTGCCAGCAGCTTAGCGCAACTAGCGGGAGTTAGTACGCAGTATTTT. It is translated as CASSLAQLAGVSTQYF.

This clonotype was observed a handful of times. This sequence joins TRBV7-2 and TRBJ2-1; D unclear. V dropped 5 bases and J dropped 7 bases, with 18 bases sitting between them. Looked up from germline, CDR1 is SGHTA and CDR2 is FQGNSA. The CDR3 contains 15 residues. CDR3 in amino acids: CASSPRISLRNEQFF. The CDR3 bases are TGTGCCAGCAGCCCCCGGATCTCTCTGCGGAATGAGCAGTTCTTC.

The chain carries TRBV29-1 and TRBJ2-7; a weak D match, TRBD2 (5 bases). This CDR3 spans 15 amino acids. Per germline, CDR1 SQVTM and CDR2 ANQGSEA. V was trimmed by 3 bases and J by 0 bases, leaving 15 bases between them. The CDR3 sequence is CSVERASTSSYEQYF. CDR3 nucleotides: TGCAGCGTTGAGAGGGCTAGCACGAGCTCCTACGAGCAGTACTTC.

This clonotype appeared a few times. V gene TRBV19 combines with J gene TRBJ2-5; perhaps TRBD2 as D (6 bases). V was trimmed by 3 bases and J by 0 bases, leaving 14 bases between them. Germline V gene lookup returns CDR1 LNHDA and CDR2 SQIVND (reference sequence). This CDR3 is 16 amino acids long. The chain's CDR3 is CASSIGGNSYQETQYF. The CDR3 nucleotides are TGTGCCAGTAGTATCGGAGGGAACTCCTACCAAGAGACCCAGTACTTC.

V is TRBV12-3 or TRBV12-4 and J is TRBJ2-3; D not resolved. Trimming cost V 6 bases and J 13 bases, with 23 bases left between them. CDR3 length: 14 amino acids. The CDR3 DNA sequence: TGTGCCAGCAGCAATCTAAAAACCGGGCCTTTGGAGTATTTT. As protein: CASSNLKTGPLEYF.

This clonotype was counted many times. The V call is TRBV25-1, the J call TRBJ1-2; D perhaps matches TRBD1 (6 bases). With 4 bases removed from V and 8 bases from J, the gap between germline ends came to 14 bases. CDR1 and CDR2 from the germline V gene are MGHDK and SYGVNS. This CDR3 has 13 residues. The CDR3 nucleotides are TGTGCCAGCAGTGTCACAGGGTTTCGAGGCTACACCTTC. This sequence encodes CASSVTGFRGYTF.

This clonotype was picked up a small number of times. The chain couples TRBV3-1 to TRBJ2-1; perhaps D is TRBD1 or TRBD2 (6 bases each). The V gene lost 1 base and the J gene lost 4 bases, with 11 bases spanning the gap. This CDR3 has 15 amino acids. CDR1 and CDR2 (germline): LGHDT, YNNKEL (reference sequence). This chain's CDR3 is CASSQVGGLYNEQFF. Here the CDR3 DNA reads TGTGCCAGCAGCCAAGTGGGGGGCCTTTACAATGAGCAGTTCTTC.

The V and J genes are TRBV20-1 and TRBJ2-7; TRBD2 matches 9 bases. CDR3 length equals 13 residues. Germline CDR1 is DFQATT and CDR2 is SNEGSKA (reference sequence). Trimming at V came to 3 bases and at J to 1 base, leaving 1 base not matched to a gene. CDR3 nucleotides: TGCAGTGCTAGTCTAGCGGGGTCCTACGAGCAGTACTTC. This codes for CSASLAGSYEQYF.

There are a few counts of this clonotype. The CDR3 loop is CASILLGREANEQFF. Here the CDR3 DNA reads TGTGCCAGCATCCTCCTGGGGCGGGAAGCGAATGAGCAGTTCTTC. The chain links TRBV7-2 to TRBJ2-1, with D perhaps matching TRBD2 (6 bases). V was clipped by 7 bases and J by 7 bases, with 20 bases between them. The CDR3 is made up of 15 amino acids. Germline CDR1 and CDR2: SGHTA and FQGNSA.

This clonotype was seen repeatedly, ten times or more. The V and J genes are TRBV29-1 and TRBJ1-1; tentative D call: TRBD1 (6 bases). V lost 7 bases and J 4 bases, leaving 22 bases between the germline ends. Germline CDR1 is SQVTM and CDR2 is ANQGSEA. The CDR3 covers 15 residues. In nucleotides, the CDR3 is TGCAGCGGAGGTTACCGGAAACAGGGTGGCACTGAAGCTTTCTTT. Protein product: CSGGYRKQGGTEAFF.

V is TRBV20-1 and J is TRBJ1-5; D might be TRBD1 (6 bases). CDR1 is DFQATT and CDR2 is SNEGSKA in the germline V gene (reference sequence). The V end was cut by 6 bases, the J end by 4 bases, with 13 bases between. CDR3 length: 13 amino acids. The CDR3 DNA sequence: TGCAGTGCGATTAGGACAGAGAATCAGCCCCAGCATTTT. Translating it yields CSAIRTENQPQHF.

Here the CDR3 reads CSVRQGPDTQYF. CDR3 coding DNA: TGCAGCGTGAGACAGGGACCTGATACGCAGTATTTT. The J gene is TRBJ2-3, the V gene TRBV29-1; 7 bases are a match to TRBD1. This CDR3 is 12 amino acids long. V gave up 6 bases and J gave up 6 bases; unmatched junction bases: 6. Germline-derived CDR1 and CDR2 are SQVTM and ANQGSEA.

In its sample, this clonotype was seen many times. The J gene is TRBJ2-5, the V gene TRBV6-2 or TRBV6-3, with TRBD2 as a possible D gene (6 bases). Trimming pared 6 bases from V and 0 bases from J, leaving 17 bases between. The CDR3 loop spans 16 amino acids. Germline V gene lookup returns CDR1 MNHEY and CDR2 SVGEGT. The CDR3 loop is CASSPRGSRNQETQYF. The CDR3 DNA sequence: TGTGCCAGCAGCCCGCGGGGTAGCCGGAACCAAGAGACCCAGTACTTC.

This clonotype was counted many times. CDR3 sequence reads: CSVKDFLLQGAKTQYF. The DNA of the CDR3 is TGCAGCGTTAAGGACTTCCTATTACAGGGGGCAAAGACCCAGTACTTC. V gene TRBV29-1 combines with J gene TRBJ2-5; 9 bases align to TRBD1. The ends lost 5 bases at V and 6 bases at J; junction bases unmatched: 16. CDR1 SQVTM and CDR2 ANQGSEA come from the germline V gene. This CDR3 has 16 amino acids.

This clonotype turned up a few times. The chain joins TRBV9 to TRBJ2-7; 7 positions agree with TRBD2. Germline-derived CDR1 and CDR2 are SGDLS and YYNGEE. The CDR3 runs to 15 residues. The V and J ends lost 0 bases and 0 bases, in that order; junction bases with no gene match: 3. This CDR3 reads CASSVGSGFSYEQYF. CDR3 DNA: TGTGCCAGCAGCGTAGGTAGCGGGTTCTCCTACGAGCAGTACTTC.

In its sample, this clonotype was seen a few times. V and J are TRBV20-1 and TRBJ2-7; the match to TRBD2 covers 10 bases. Per germline, CDR1 DFQATT and CDR2 SNEGSKA (reference sequence). CDR3 length: 14 residues. V dropped 2 bases and J dropped 7; count of bases not matched to a gene: 8. CDR3 in DNA: TGCAGTGCTAGAATCCAGCGGGAGGGCCTTGAGCAGTACTTC. Translation gives CSARIQREGLEQYF.

The gene calls are TRBV29-1 and TRBJ2-3, with no clear D. Trimming took 4 bases from V and 3 from J, leaving 14 bases between them. Per the germline V gene, CDR1 is SQVTM and CDR2 is ANQGSEA. The length of the CDR3 is 14 residues. The CDR3 here is CSVVEIVRTDTQYF. CDR3 nucleotide sequence: TGCAGCGTTGTTGAGATTGTGAGGACAGATACGCAGTATTTT.

The chain recombines TRBV20-1 with TRBJ2-7; 8 positions agree with TRBD2. V shed 5 bases, J shed 5 bases, and the junction held 11 bases outside the gene matches. Germline V gene sequence: CDR1 DFQATT, CDR2 SNEGSKA (reference sequence). The CDR3 sequence is 14 residues long. The CDR3, as DNA: TGCAGTGCTCGACCGGGACTAGTCCACCACGAGCAGTACTTC. Its translation: CSARPGLVHHEQYF.

This clonotype was counted ten times or more. The chain carries TRBV11-2 and TRBJ2-7, with 9 bases lining up with TRBD2. The CDR3 has 15 residues. The germline V gene has CDR1 SGHAT and CDR2 FQNNGV. After removal of 0 bases from V and 6 bases from J, the junction contained 6 bases not matched to a gene. CDR3 DNA: TGTGCCAGCAGCTTAGAAAGTAGCGGGAGCCTCGAGCAGTACTTC. Encoded protein: CASSLESSGSLEQYF.

This rearrangement joins TRBV12-3 or TRBV12-4 to TRBJ1-2, with D tentatively TRBD1 (5 bases). V was shortened by 6 bases and J by 4 bases, with 12 bases between the two germline ends. The CDR3 is made up of 13 amino acids. CDR3 nucleotide sequence: TGTGCCAGCAGGCGCAGGGAGTCCTATGGCTACACCTTC. Amino acids: CASRRRESYGYTF.

J is TRBJ1-1 and V is TRBV25-1; D is unclear. V shed 3 bases and J shed 0 bases, with 8 bases lying between them. There are 14 residues in the CDR3. Germline V lookup: CDR1 MGHDK, CDR2 SYGVNS. As DNA, the CDR3 is TGTGCCAGCAGTGACCCGAATATGAACACTGAAGCTTTCTTT. It codes for CASSDPNMNTEAFF.

This clonotype was picked up a small number of times. The chain has TRBV29-1 and TRBJ2-7; 11 nucleotides agree with TRBD1. In germline, CDR1 is SQVTM, CDR2 ANQGSEA. With 4 bases clipped from V and 5 bases from J, the junction kept 4 bases outside the gene matches. This CDR3 spans 13 amino acids. CDR3 amino acids: CSVAGTGGDEQYF. CDR3 in DNA: TGCAGCGTTGCCGGGACAGGGGGGGACGAGCAGTACTTC.